This T cell receptor beta chain was recovered during a study of radiation and T cells in renal cell carcinoma. On the study more broadly: Nephrectomy followed 15 Gy stereotactic body radiation by 4 weeks. Study-wide results and limits: Top tumor clonotypes rose in blood 2 weeks post-radiation, then contracted.

Note on this clone: Its antigen is still unknown.

Stated time point: blood 2 weeks post-SBRT. The treatment: 15 Gy SBRT to primary tumor, nephrectomy 4 weeks later. This renal cell carcinoma was of the clear cell type. The CDR3 covers 14 residues. The trim removed 4 bases at V and 6 bases at J, leaving 6 bases unmatched. Per germline, CDR1 SGHRS and CDR2 YFSETQ. Libraries were prepared by immunoSEQ multiplex PCR; TCRdb keeps only in-frame clonotypes and omits some of them. The sample lists roughly 130,000 clones; 88% were seen once. This TCR was sampled from a woman between 65 and 79 years old with renal cell carcinoma. J is TRBJ2-3 and V is TRBV5-1; 9 bases are a match to TRBD2. The sample here was blood, taken from a patient whose treatment included radiotherapy and nephrectomy. CDR3 loop: CASSISGGDDTQYF. DNA of the CDR3: TGCGCCAGCAGCATTAGCGGGGGTGACGATACGCAGTATTTT.